Listed below are T cell receptor beta chains from one sample, sequenced in a study of blood T cells in healthy people across ages. In TCRdb, the 5' RACE reads were re-called with MiXCR into one record per CDR3 protein. The table records approximately 680,000 distinct CDR3 sequences, about 34% of them present only once. The sequencing input was blood. The receptor source for this set is a woman older than 75 in good health. CDR3s include the opening cysteine and the closing phenylalanine or tryptophan. Each record gives: V gene, clone size, D gene, J gene, CDR3 DNA, CDR3 protein. The D gene is left open where the match is weak. Where a row states a size, it is once, few, many or the class of an expanded clone; other rows omit it.

V gene: TRBV29-1
clone size: few
D gene: -
J gene: TRBJ2-7
CDR3 DNA: -
CDR3 protein: CSVGRGSASLVYERYF

V gene: TRBV7-9
clone size: many
D gene: -
J gene: TRBJ2-3
CDR3 DNA: TGTGCCAGCAGCCCCGTTGACCCCTGGGGGACAGATACGCAGTATTTT
CDR3 protein: CASSPVDPWGTDTQYF

V gene: TRBV20-1
clone size: many
D gene: -
J gene: TRBJ2-5
CDR3 DNA: TGCAGTGCTAGAGCCGGGACCGCCGGCATGGAGACCCAGTACTTC
CDR3 protein: CSARAGTAGMETQYF

V gene: TRBV7-2
clone size: many
D gene: -
J gene: TRBJ2-1
CDR3 DNA: TGTGCCAGCAGCTTAGCGCTTATATATGAGCAGTTCTTC
CDR3 protein: CASSLALIYEQFF

V gene: TRBV4-1
clone size: many
D gene: -
J gene: TRBJ1-5
CDR3 DNA: TGCGCCAGCAGCCAAGATACGGGTGGCTATCAGCCCCAGCATTTT
CDR3 protein: CASSQDTGGYQPQHF

V gene: TRBV15
clone size: -
D gene: -
J gene: TRBJ2-7
CDR3 DNA: TGTGCCACCAGCAGGACCCGCGGGAACGAGCAGTACTTC
CDR3 protein: CATSRTRGNEQYF

V gene: TRBV7-9
clone size: -
D gene: -
J gene: TRBJ1-1
CDR3 DNA: TGTGCCAGCAGCTTAGGAGTGGGGTCTGTGAACACTGAAGCTTTCTTT
CDR3 protein: CASSLGVGSVNTEAFF

V gene: TRBV30
clone size: many
D gene: -
J gene: TRBJ2-6
CDR3 DNA: TGTGCCTGGAACTCTGGGGCCAACGTCCTGACTTTC
CDR3 protein: CAWNSGANVLTF

V gene: TRBV12-3/TRBV12-4
clone size: many
D gene: -
J gene: TRBJ2-5
CDR3 DNA: TGTGCCAGCACCGCCCCGGGGGCGCGGGAGACCCAGTACTTC
CDR3 protein: CASTAPGARETQYF

V gene: TRBV19
clone size: few
D gene: -
J gene: TRBJ2-3
CDR3 DNA: TGTGCCAGTAGTATAGATCGGCGTGGCAGAAACACAGATACGCAGTATTTT
CDR3 protein: CASSIDRRGRNTDTQYF

V gene: TRBV18
clone size: many
D gene: TRBD1
J gene: TRBJ2-5
CDR3 DNA: TGTGCCAGCTCACCCCTACCTCCGCCCAGGGGGCGGGAGACCCAGTACTTC
CDR3 protein: CASSPLPPPRGRETQYF

V gene: TRBV3-1
clone size: many
D gene: -
J gene: TRBJ2-5
CDR3 DNA: TGTGCCAGCAGCCCCGTCAGTGTTTCAGAGACCCAGTACTTC
CDR3 protein: CASSPVSVSETQYF

V gene: TRBV27
clone size: many
D gene: -
J gene: TRBJ2-7
CDR3 DNA: TGTGCCAGCAGTTTATTGTCCGGGAATACGGACGAGCAGTACTTC
CDR3 protein: CASSLLSGNTDEQYF

V gene: TRBV15
clone size: -
D gene: TRBD1
J gene: TRBJ1-2
CDR3 DNA: TGCGCCACCAGCAGAGGGAGGACAGGGGGGATCTATGGCTACACCTTC
CDR3 protein: CATSRGRTGGIYGYTF

V gene: TRBV9
clone size: many
D gene: -
J gene: TRBJ2-3
CDR3 DNA: TGTGCCAGCAGCGGAGAGGTTGGAGTAGCAGATACGCAGTATTTT
CDR3 protein: CASSGEVGVADTQYF

V gene: TRBV9
clone size: many
D gene: TRBD2
J gene: TRBJ2-3
CDR3 DNA: TGTGCCAGCAGCCCTAGTCCCGGGGGGAGCACAGATACGCAGTATTTT
CDR3 protein: CASSPSPGGSTDTQYF

V gene: TRBV5-1
clone size: many
D gene: TRBD1
J gene: TRBJ2-1
CDR3 DNA: TGCGCCAGCAGCGACCCGGGACAGGGGTTGGGTAATGAGCAGTTCTTC
CDR3 protein: CASSDPGQGLGNEQFF

V gene: TRBV6-5
clone size: many
D gene: TRBD2
J gene: TRBJ2-7
CDR3 DNA: TGTGCCAGCAGTCAAGTCTTGGGGGGGGATCAGCAGTACTTC
CDR3 protein: CASSQVLGGDQQYF

V gene: TRBV5-1
clone size: -
D gene: -
J gene: TRBJ2-3
CDR3 DNA: TGCGCCAGCAGCTTAGGGGGGCGCGTGGAAACAGATACGCAGTATTTT
CDR3 protein: CASSLGGRVETDTQYF

V gene: TRBV28
clone size: -
D gene: -
J gene: TRBJ1-2
CDR3 DNA: TGTGCCAGCAGCACAGTGAGTCGCTACACCTTC
CDR3 protein: CASSTVSRYTF

V gene: TRBV28
clone size: -
D gene: TRBD1
J gene: TRBJ2-7
CDR3 DNA: TGTGCCAGCAGTTCGTGGATTCGGGACAGATCCTACGAGCAGTACTTC
CDR3 protein: CASSSWIRDRSYEQYF

V gene: TRBV5-5
clone size: once
D gene: TRBD2
J gene: TRBJ2-7
CDR3 DNA: TGTGCCAGCAGCTTGACCCGGGGACTAGCGGGGGCCGAGAACTACGAGCAGTACTTC
CDR3 protein: CASSLTRGLAGAENYEQYF